This T cell receptor (beta chain) is from a study of neoadjuvant anti-PD-1 for oral cavity cancer. Whole-study context: Around day 43, patients without progression received a fourth nivolumab dose before surgery.

Patients had newly diagnosed, untreated stage II-IVA oral cavity squamous cell carcinoma. Study-level points and caveats: Post-nivolumab, blood T cell clonality was significantly elevated in non-responders.

The CDR3 length is 13 residues. V lost 5 bases, J lost 6 bases, and 7 bases stayed unmatched. The germline gives CDR1 SGHRS, CDR2 YFSETQ. Six replicates per PBMC sample, mostly from 400 to 500 ng of genomic DNA. The repertoire was sequenced with immunoSEQ multiplex PCR; TCRdb's copy has only in-frame clones and lacks some. Among nearly 7,000 clones, 60% to 80% were seen once, and the ten largest hold 3% to 4%. About this clone: Its specificity is unknown.

The specimen was PBMCs, collected before nivolumab (anti-PD-1) treatment. This sequence was found in a person between 40 and 80 years old with oral cavity squamous cell carcinoma. The rearrangement uses TRBV5-1 and TRBJ2-7; 8 bases match TRBD1. CDR3 region: CASRAQGGGEQYF. The CDR3 DNA sequence: TGCGCCAGCAGGGCACAGGGGGGTGGCGAGCAGTACTTC.